Following are 30 T cell receptor beta chains from one sample sequenced in a study of T cells expressing NK-cell markers. TCRdb reprocessed the 5' RACE reads, keeping one entry per CDR3 protein, no DNA. Here the sample table reports a few hundred thousand distinct CDR3 sequences. The sample was blood T cells: a sorted CD56 or NKG2C T cell subset, CD4+ or CD8+ T cells, or bulk PBMC T cells (not recorded which). The receptors come from a man aged 18 to 30 in good health.

The chain has TRBV7-2 and TRBJ2-5; TCRdb calls TRBD2, which cannot be checked without DNA. CDR1 and CDR2 from the germline V gene are SGHTA and FQGNSA. This CDR3 region has 14 residues. CDR3: CASRWGTLQETQYF. Full variable domain (missing parts from reference TRBV7-2 and TRBJ2-5): GAGVSQSPSNKVTEKGKDVELRCDPISGHTALYWYRQSLGQGLEFLIYFQGNSAPDKSGLPSDRFSAERTGGSVSTLTIQRTQQEDSAVYLCASRWGTLQETQYFGPGTRLLVL.

The J gene is TRBJ2-5, the V gene TRBV29-1; TCRdb selects TRBD1, and the lack of DNA leaves this call unchecked. This CDR3 region has 17 residues. Germline-derived CDR1 and CDR2 are SQVTM and ANQGSEA. The CDR3 loop is CSVEDRKDRGSGETQYF. Using reference TRBV29-1 and TRBJ2-5 for the parts outside the CDR3, the full variable domain is SAVISQKPSRDICQRGTSLTIQCQVDSQVTMMFWYRQQPGQSLTLIATANQGSEATYESGFVIDKFPISRPNLTFSTLTVSNMSPEDSSIYLCSVEDRKDRGSGETQYFGPGTRLLVL.

The chain couples TRBV5-1 to TRBJ2-5; TCRdb names TRBD2, which stays unverified in the absence of DNA. CDR1 and CDR2 (germline): SGHRS, YFSETQ. The CDR3 consists of 17 residues. The CDR3 loop is CASSPHGTSGRAETQYF.

The chain recombines TRBV12-3 or TRBV12-4 with TRBJ2-5; the D gene TCRdb calls, TRBD2, cannot be checked with no DNA. This CDR3 comprises 15 residues. CDR3 in amino acids: CASRPGREVRGTQYF.

J is TRBJ2-1 and V is TRBV5-6; TCRdb outputs TRBD1, but without DNA this stays unchecked. The CDR3 runs 15 residues. The germline V gene has CDR1 SGHDT and CDR2 YYEEEE. The CDR3 is CASSDRDRTYNEQFF.

This chain uses TRBV6-2 or TRBV6-3 with TRBJ2-2; the D call of TRBD2 rests on TCRdb alone, since no DNA is present to check it. CDR3 size: 17 residues. The V gene's germline CDR1 is MNHEY and CDR2 SVGEGT. CDR3: CASNFRGLAGVSGELFF.

V is TRBV9 and J is TRBJ2-7; TCRdb proposes TRBD2, but this gene call is untestable without DNA. CDR3 size: 13 residues. Germline V gives CDR1 SGDLS, CDR2 YYNGEE. The CDR3 region is CASSPRGSYEQYF.

The rearrangement uses TRBV11-2 and TRBJ2-2; the TCRdb call, TRBD1, lacks DNA for checking. The CDR3 loop spans 13 amino acids. The V gene's germline CDR1 is SGHAT and CDR2 FQNNGV. CDR3 loop: CARLKGAAGELFF.

The gene calls are TRBV7-9 and TRBJ2-5; the TRBD1 assignment by TCRdb is unverifiable without DNA. The CDR3 is made up of 15 amino acids. Germline loops: CDR1 SEHNR, CDR2 FQNEAQ (reference sequence). CDR3 protein: CASSSKDRAVETQYF.

This chain joins TRBV7-9 and TRBJ2-1; TCRdb gives TRBD2 as the D gene, but with no DNA this cannot be confirmed. Germline-derived CDR1 and CDR2 are SEHNR and FQNEAQ (reference sequence). CDR3 length: 17 residues. This CDR3 reads CASSLLGSRGRSNEQFF. Full variable domain (remainder filled in from reference TRBV7-9 and TRBJ2-1): DTGVSQNPRHKITKRGQNVTFRCDPISEHNRLYWYRQTLGQGPEFLTYFQNEAQLEKSRLLSDRFSAERPKGSFSTLEIQRTEQGDSAMYLCASSLLGSRGRSNEQFFGPGTRLTVL.

This chain links TRBV5-1 with TRBJ1-6; TCRdb indicates TRBD1, and absent DNA this call remains unverified. Germline lookup yields CDR1 SGHRS and CDR2 YFSETQ. The CDR3 has 14 residues. Here the CDR3 reads CASSGTGDNSPLHF.

The chain joins TRBV7-8 to TRBJ2-3; TCRdb's assignment of TRBD2 cannot be checked, as there is no DNA. The CDR3 has 15 amino acids. The V gene's germline CDR1 is SGHVS and CDR2 FQNEAQ. CDR3 sequence reads: CASSTLAGVKDTQYF.

V gene TRBV7-8 combines with J gene TRBJ2-7; TCRdb's D call of TRBD1 is untestable without DNA. CDR3 length: 16 amino acids. Per the germline V gene, CDR1 is SGHVS and CDR2 is FQNEAQ. CDR3 residues: CASSPSSGTVTYEQYF.

V usage is TRBV18 and J usage is TRBJ2-2. Germline-derived CDR1 and CDR2 are KGHSH and LQKENI. The CDR3 length is 14 residues. CDR3 region: CASSPYTNTGELFF.

The genes are TRBV7-2 and TRBJ2-3; absent DNA, TCRdb's TRBD1 call cannot be checked. Per germline, CDR1 SGHTA and CDR2 FQGNSA. The CDR3 contains 16 residues. The CDR3 loop is CASSLAPLKTTDTQYF.

This chain connects TRBV20-1 to TRBJ2-1; the TRBD2 assignment by TCRdb is unverifiable without DNA. CDR3 size: 19 residues. Germline V gene data show CDR1 as DFQATT and CDR2 as SNEGSKA (reference sequence). This CDR3 is CSARDSLGLAATSYNEQFF.

The chain combines TRBV20-1 with TRBJ2-3; the TRBD1 assignment by TCRdb is unverifiable without DNA. The germline CDR1 and CDR2 sequences are DFQATT and SNEGSKA (reference sequence). The CDR3 is 15 amino acids. The CDR3 sequence: CSARAGQTSTDTQYF.

V gene TRBV20-1 combines with J gene TRBJ2-1. Germline CDR1 is DFQATT and CDR2 is SNEGSKA (reference sequence). This CDR3 contains 11 residues. The CDR3 sequence is CSAALYNEQFF.

The chain employs TRBV7-2 and TRBJ2-7. The CDR3 consists of 11 residues. Germline V lookup: CDR1 SGHTA, CDR2 FQGNSA. The CDR3 spells CASSERHEQYF.

The chain carries TRBV5-1 and TRBJ2-2; TCRdb's D call, TRBD2, is unchecked because there is no DNA. This CDR3 comprises 15 residues. Germline-derived CDR1 and CDR2 are SGHRS and YFSETQ. CDR3: CASSPSGPRHGELFF.

The V gene is TRBV5-1, the J gene TRBJ2-7; without DNA, the TCRdb call of TRBD2 cannot be checked. Germline CDR1 reads SGHRS; CDR2 reads YFSETQ. CDR3 length equals 15 residues. The CDR3 spells CASSPEGREGVEQYF.

CDR3: CASSLSPLGTAANTGELFF. The chain joins TRBV5-4 to TRBJ2-2; TCRdb gives TRBD1 as the D gene, but with no DNA this cannot be confirmed. CDR1 is SGHNT, CDR2 YYREEE, per germline (reference sequence). The CDR3 is 19 amino acids. Together with reference TRBV5-4 and TRBJ2-2, the CDR3 gives the full variable domain: ETGVTQSPTHLIKTRGQQVTLRCSSQSGHNTVSWYQQALGQGPQFIFQYYREEENGRGNFPPRFSGLQFPNYSSELNVNALELDDSALYLCASSLSPLGTAANTGELFFGEGSRLTVL.

The chain uses TRBV20-1 and TRBJ2-5; TCRdb calls TRBD2, which cannot be checked without DNA. Germline CDR1 is DFQATT and CDR2 is SNEGSKA (reference sequence). There are 18 residues in the CDR3. This CDR3 is CSARVEFSGLAGKETQYF.

The chain carries TRBV12-3 or TRBV12-4 and TRBJ2-2. The CDR3 is 14 residues long. CDR3 residues: CASSLAELTGELFF.

This rearrangement joins TRBV7-8 to TRBJ2-3; as DNA is missing, the TRBD2 call by TCRdb cannot be tested. The germline V gene encodes CDR1 SGHVS and CDR2 FQNEAQ. CDR3 length: 17 residues. CDR3: CASSPRRMGMRTDTQYF.

This chain links TRBV27 with TRBJ2-7; TCRdb reports TRBD2, a call that lacks DNA to check it against. Germline-derived CDR1 and CDR2 are MNHEY and SMNVEV (reference sequence). This CDR3 is 15 amino acids long. CDR3 in amino acids: CASRPRRDGTGEQYF.

V is TRBV27 and J is TRBJ2-7; the TCRdb call, TRBD2, lacks DNA for checking. Germline V gene data show CDR1 as MNHEY and CDR2 as SMNVEV (reference sequence). The CDR3 is made up of 17 amino acids. CDR3 in amino acids: CASSLRAIRGRAYEQYF.

The chain employs TRBV27 and TRBJ2-1. Germline V CDR1 and CDR2: MNHEY, SMNVEV (reference sequence). The CDR3 is 14 amino acids. The chain's CDR3 is CASSSGGAYNEQFF.

The chain recombines TRBV9 with TRBJ2-2. The CDR3 contains 16 residues. Germline V lookup: CDR1 SGDLS, CDR2 YYNGEE. The CDR3 region is CASSVGLLTYTGELFF. Complete variable domain (other parts from reference TRBV9 and TRBJ2-2): DSGVTQTPKHLITATGQRVTLRCSPRSGDLSVYWYQQSLDQGLQFLIQYYNGEERAKGNILERFSAQQFPDLHSELNLSSLELGDSALYFCASSVGLLTYTGELFFGEGSRLTVL.

The J gene is TRBJ2-1, the V gene TRBV7-2; TCRdb indicates TRBD2, and absent DNA this call remains unverified. Germline CDR1 and CDR2: SGHTA and FQGNSA. This CDR3 comprises 14 residues. CDR3: CASSLGLVAVEQFF.